This T cell receptor (beta chain) comes out of a study of T and B cells in COVID-19 patients. BIOMED2 TRB-A/B primer pools were used in multiplex TRB PCR. TCRdb re-analysed the multiplex PCR reads in MiXCR, keeping a single row per CDR3 protein. This table has 15,000 to 20,000 distinct CDR3 sequences, over 30% appearing once. Concerning this clonotype itself: Its antigen is unidentified.

Germline lookup yields CDR1 KGHSH and CDR2 LQKENI. V shed 2 bases and J shed 3 bases, with 10 bases lying between them. CDR3 length: 14 amino acids. TRB was amplified from roughly 250-500 ng of blood genomic DNA. Study results and limitations: Patients with COVID-19 reportedly showed strongly skewed T cell receptor beta variable and joining gene usage.

The V call is TRBV18, the J call TRBJ2-5; tentatively, D is TRBD2 (6 bases). Specimen: blood. This clonotype originated in a human donor with active COVID-19. The CDR3 coding sequence is TGTGCCAGCTCACCAGGTCCGGGGGAAGAGACCCAGTACTTC. It specifies CASSPGPGEETQYF.